Listed below are T cell receptor beta chains from one sample, sequenced in a study of blood T cell repertoires in COVID-19. This table comes from immunoSEQ multiplex PCR, and its TCRdb copy is limited to in-frame clones, with some not included. The sample includes 250,000 to 350,000 clones, about nine tenths of them seen just once. Sequenced material: peripheral blood. Receptor source: a woman aged 25-40 years with active or convalescent COVID-19. The CDR3 runs from the conserved cysteine through the conserved F or W. D genes are given only for firm matches. Size tells how often a clone was seen (once, few, many) or the class of an expanded clone, and some rows leave it out.

d_call clone_size j_call v_call cdr3_nt cdr3_aa
. . TRBJ1-5 TRBV30 TGTGCCTGGAGGGGACAACCCAATCAGCCCCAGCATTTT CAWRGQPNQPQHF
TRBD1 . TRBJ1-6 TRBV5-4 TGTGCCAGCAGCTTGTGGACAGGCAATTCACCCCTCCACTTT CASSLWTGNSPLHF
TRBD2 . TRBJ2-5 TRBV7-9 TGTGCCAGCAGCTTCGCGCTGGGGGGGGGAGAGACCCAGTACTTC CASSFALGGGETQYF
. . TRBJ1-6 TRBV2 TGTGCCAGCGGGCTGGCAGGGATGGATTCACCCCTCCACTTT CASGLAGMDSPLHF
. once TRBJ2-5 TRBV1 TGCACCAGCAGCCAAGGGGACAGGCAAGAGACCCAGTACTTC CTSSQGDRQETQYF
TRBD1 . TRBJ2-2 TRBV7-3 TGTGCCAGCAGCCCTACAGGGGGGAGCGGGGAGCTGTTTTTT CASSPTGGSGELFF
. . TRBJ1-2 TRBV28 TGTGCCAGCAGTTTAAGACCAGGATATGGCTACACCTTC CASSLRPGYGYTF
. . TRBJ2-7 TRBV7-9 TGTGCCAGCAGCCTAGCCCTTAGCGGAGCTTCCTACGAGCAGTACTTC CASSLALSGASYEQYF
TRBD1 once TRBJ2-7 TRBV28 TGTGCCAGCAGTTCCCCCCCGGACAGGGACGAGCAGTACTTC CASSSPPDRDEQYF
TRBD1 . TRBJ2-5 TRBV3-1/TRBV3-2 TGTGCCAGCAGCCACCGGACAGGGGGTTTGGGAGAGACCCAGTACTTC CASSHRTGGLGETQYF
TRBD2 . TRBJ2-5 TRBV11-1 TGTGCCAGCAGCGCACTAGCGGGGGGCGGGGAGACCCAGTACTTC CASSALAGGGETQYF
TRBD1 . TRBJ2-5 TRBV27 TGTGCCAGCAGGCCCAGACAGGGAAATGTAAGGGAGACCCAGTACTTC CASRPRQGNVRETQYF
. . TRBJ1-6 TRBV19 TGTGCCAGTAGTGGGGGACTATCTTCACCCCTCCACTTT CASSGGLSSPLHF
TRBD1 . TRBJ1-1 TRBV11-3 TGTGCCAGCAGCTTAGAGGGACAGGACACTGAAGCTTTCTTT CASSLEGQDTEAFF
. once TRBJ2-7 TRBV5-4 TGTGCCAGCAGCTTCGGACCGCAGGGGTCCTACGAGCAGTACTTC CASSFGPQGSYEQYF
. . TRBJ1-2 TRBV27 TGTGCCAGCTGGAGAGTTAACTATGGCTACACCTTC CASWRVNYGYTF
. . TRBJ1-5 TRBV27 TGTGCCAGCAGTTTAGTAAATCAGCCCCAGCATTTT CASSLVNQPQHF
. . TRBJ2-3 TRBV11-2 TGTGCCAGCATGGGACTCACAGATACGCAGTATTTT CASMGLTDTQYF
. . TRBJ2-2 TRBV4-3 TGCGCCAGCAGCCAAGTAGGGGGGGCTCCTGACACCGGGGAGCTGTTTTTT CASSQVGGAPDTGELFF
TRBD1 . TRBJ2-6 TRBV27 TGTGCCAGCAGTTTTTACAGGGGTGCCAACGTCCTGACTTTC CASSFYRGANVLTF
TRBD1 few TRBJ1-1 TRBV10-3 TGTGCCATCAGTGAGTTTGGAGGAGGGGGCGGTAGTATGAACACTGAAGCTTTCTTT CAISEFGGGGGSMNTEAFF
. few TRBJ2-1 TRBV19 TGTGCCAGTAGTATGGGACTCCCGGTGGGGCAGTTCTTC CASSMGLPVGQFF
TRBD2 . TRBJ2-1 TRBV30 TGTGCCTGGAGTGTAGATTCTCGGGGGGATGAGCAGTTCTTC CAWSVDSRGDEQFF
TRBD1 few TRBJ1-2 TRBV7-2 TGTGCCAGCAGCTTTGGGACAGTCTATGGCTACACCTTC CASSFGTVYGYTF
. . TRBJ2-3 TRBV5-1 TGCGCCAGCAGCTTGGAGACAGCCGGCACAGATACGCAGTATTTT CASSLETAGTDTQYF
. . TRBJ2-2 TRBV21-1 TGTGCCAGCCCGGTAGTACACTCCGAGGGCGGGGAGCTGTTTTTT CASPVVHSEGGELFF
TRBD1 once TRBJ1-5 TRBV28 TGTGCCAGCAGTTCAGCCCCAGGGGGCCATAATCAGCCCCAGCATTTT CASSSAPGGHNQPQHF
TRBD1 . TRBJ1-5 TRBV9 TGTGCCAGCAGCGCCACGGGACAGGGCAATCAGCCCCAGCATTTT CASSATGQGNQPQHF
TRBD2 once TRBJ2-5 TRBV29-1 TGCAGCGTTGGTGCTAGCGGGGGCCCGGAGACCCAGTACTTC CSVGASGGPETQYF
TRBD1 . TRBJ1-6 TRBV7-2 TGTGCCAGCAGCTCCTATGGGACAGGGGTTGGTTCACCCCTCCACTTT CASSSYGTGVGSPLHF
TRBD1 . TRBJ1-2 TRBV28 TGTGCCAGCAGTTTACTCTTAACAGGGGGCTCAGGTGGCTACACCTTC CASSLLLTGGSGGYTF
TRBD1 few TRBJ2-5 TRBV7-8 TGTGCCAGCAGCTTAGACCGGACAGGGATTACCCAGTACTTC CASSLDRTGITQYF
TRBD1 . TRBJ1-2 TRBV28 TGTGCCAGCAGTTTACCCCGACAGGGCGAGGGGGTAGGCTACACCTTC CASSLPRQGEGVGYTF
TRBD1 once TRBJ2-7 TRBV7-2 TGTGCCAGCAGCTTAGAGACAGGGGTCGAGCAGTACTTC CASSLETGVEQYF
TRBD1 . TRBJ2-2 TRBV4-1 TGCGCCAGCAGCCAAGATATTGTGACAGGGGGCCGGGAGCTGTTTTTT CASSQDIVTGGRELFF
. . TRBJ1-1 TRBV5-1 TGCGCCAGCAGCTTTAGGGGGAGCCCTGAAGCTTTCTTT CASSFRGSPEAFF
. . TRBJ2-5 TRBV6-5 TGTGCCATTTCTCCGCCCCTAGTCCAAGAGACCCAGTACTTC CAISPPLVQETQYF
TRBD1 once TRBJ1-1 TRBV2 TGTGCCAGCCCGGTGATAGGAAGGGGGCAGGTTGAAGCTTTCTTT CASPVIGRGQVEAFF
. . TRBJ1-3 TRBV28 TGTGCCAGCAGGGAACAGGGTGCTGGAAACACCATATATTTT CASREQGAGNTIYF
. . TRBJ2-7 TRBV29-1 TGCAGCGTAAACCGGGACACGGCGCCGGGCGAGCAGTACTTC CSVNRDTAPGEQYF
TRBD2 . TRBJ2-2 TRBV15 TGTGCCACCAGCGCGCGGGGGGCGAACACCGGGGAGCTGTTTTTT CATSARGANTGELFF
TRBD2 . TRBJ2-1 TRBV28 TGTGCCAGCAGGTATACGCCGGGGACTAGCGGGGTCAATGAGCAGTTCTTC CASRYTPGTSGVNEQFF
TRBD2 . TRBJ2-1 TRBV5-6 TGTGCCAGCAGCACCTCCGGGACTACCCACGAGCAGTTCTTC CASSTSGTTHEQFF
. . TRBJ1-4 TRBV29-1 TGCAGCGTTGAAGATCCAAGGGGTTCTCGTGAAAAACTGTTTTTT CSVEDPRGSREKLFF
TRBD2 . TRBJ2-3 TRBV5-4 TGTGCCAGCAGCTCCCCGAGCGGGGGGGCCGTAGATACGCAGTATTTT CASSSPSGGAVDTQYF
. . TRBJ1-2 TRBV6-5 TGTGCCAGCAGTTACCCTAGCGGGAGGAATTACACCTTC CASSYPSGRNYTF
TRBD2 . TRBJ2-5 TRBV10-2 TGCGCCAGCAGTAAGACTAGCGGGGGGCTGGAGACCCAGTACTTC CASSKTSGGLETQYF
TRBD2 . TRBJ2-1 TRBV30 TGTGCCTGGAGTGAGGGAGCGGGGGGACACCGGCCATACAATGAGCAGTTCTTC CAWSEGAGGHRPYNEQFF
TRBD1 . TRBJ1-6 TRBV30 TGTGCCTGGAGTGGAGACAGGGGGAGTTCACCCCTCCACTTT CAWSGDRGSSPLHF
. . TRBJ1-6 TRBV7-8 TGTGCCAGCAGCCAAGGAGGGAGCTCCTATAATTCACCCCTCCACTTT CASSQGGSSYNSPLHF
. . TRBJ1-4 TRBV6-6 TGTGCCAGCAGTGACAGATCAACTAATGAAAAACTGTTTTTT CASSDRSTNEKLFF
. . TRBJ2-4 TRBV24-1 TGTGCCACCAGTGACGCGGCCAGAGAAAACATTCAGTACTTC CATSDAARENIQYF
. . TRBJ2-1 TRBV9 TGTGCCAGCAGCGCCCGGGAGACCTCCTACAATGAGCAGTTCTTC CASSARETSYNEQFF
TRBD2 . TRBJ2-3 TRBV3-1/TRBV3-2 TGTGCCAGCAGCCAGGGCCGGGCTAGCGGGGGGTCGGCGGGAGGTACGCAGTATTTT CASSQGRASGGSAGGTQYF
TRBD2 . TRBJ2-5 TRBV9 TGTGCCAGCAGCGATGGGACTAGCGGGGGGGCCTTGGAGACCCAGTACTTC CASSDGTSGGALETQYF
. . TRBJ1-4 TRBV18 TGTGCCAGCTCACGAAACCTCATTGCCGCAGGGTTTAATGAAAAACTGTTTTTT CASSRNLIAAGFNEKLFF
. once TRBJ1-1 TRBV9 TGTGCCAGCAGCGTGGATACGGGACACTTGAACACTGAAGCTTTCTTT CASSVDTGHLNTEAFF
. few TRBJ1-4 TRBV5-1 TGCGCCAGCAGCATCGGACAGCGTGCAACTAATGAAAAACTGTTTTTT CASSIGQRATNEKLFF
. . TRBJ2-3 TRBV9 TGTGCCAGCAGCGTGTTACCCAGGGTCGATACGCAGTATTTT CASSVLPRVDTQYF
. once TRBJ1-5 TRBV7-2 TGTGCCAGCAGCTTAATACAGGGAGGCAATCAGCCCCAGCATTTT CASSLIQGGNQPQHF